The 15 T cell receptor beta chains reported below all come from one sample, sequenced in a study of CD8+CD57+ T cells in acquired aplastic anemia. Profiles of TCR beta VDJ and CDR3 were generated from a genomic DNA template. TCRdb re-called the reads through MiXCR, storing one row per CDR3 protein. The data contain around 140,000 distinct CDR3 sequences, more than 35% of them seen just once; the ten biggest clones take up 7.5% to 9.5%. The sequencing input was sorted CD4+, CD8+, or CD8+CD57+ T cells (not recorded which) from PBMCs. The source of these receptors is a human donor in good health, serving as a control.

This clonotype was seen at least ten times. This CDR3 is CAISEMGGSYTF. For the CDR3, the DNA is TGTGCCATCAGTGAGATGGGCGGAAGCTACACCTTC. V and J are TRBV10-3 and TRBJ1-2; D gene unclear. V gave up 2 bases and J gave up 9 bases, with 10 bases separating them. The CDR3 totals 12 residues. CDR1 and CDR2 from the germline V gene are ENHRY and SYGVKD.

The chain uses TRBV19 and TRBJ2-1; D gene ambiguous. CDR3 length equals 13 residues. Trimming took 6 bases from V and 10 from J, leaving 16 bases between them. Germline values: CDR1 LNHDA, CDR2 SQIVND (reference sequence). Here the CDR3 reads CASSLEAPYEQFF. The CDR3 region has the DNA TGTGCCAGTAGCCTCGAGGCCCCCTACGAGCAGTTCTTC.

The chain is built from TRBV29-1 and TRBJ2-1; D ambiguous. There are 10 residues in the CDR3. The germline V and J ends were trimmed by 7 bases and 5 bases, with 6 bases remaining between them. Germline CDR1 SQVTM, CDR2 ANQGSEA. CDR3 sequence: CSAVDNEQFF. The CDR3, as DNA: TGCAGCGCCGTCGACAATGAGCAGTTCTTC.

This clonotype was seen at least ten times. The genes are TRBV10-1 and TRBJ2-7; 9 bases agree with TRBD1. The trim removed 6 bases at V and 9 bases at J, leaving 6 bases unmatched. The length of the CDR3 is 12 residues. Germline V CDR1 and CDR2: WNHNN, SYGVQD (reference sequence). The CDR3 coding sequence is TGCGCCAGCAGCCGGGACAGGGAGCGGCAGTACTTC. Residues: CASSRDRERQYF.

This clonotype was seen many times. The CDR3 DNA reads as TGTGCCACCAGTGATTTGGGGAGGGCCTCTGGAAACACCATATATTTT. Translated, it gives CATSDLGRASGNTIYF. The rearrangement links TRBV24-1 to TRBJ1-3; D is ambiguous. The CDR3 has 16 residues. The V gene's germline CDR1 is KGHDR and CDR2 SFDVKD. V shed 0 bases and J shed 0 bases, with 8 bases lying between them.

This rearrangement joins TRBV2 to TRBJ1-1, with D maybe TRBD1 (5 bases). The germline gives CDR1 SNHLY, CDR2 FYNNEI. This CDR3 region has 12 residues. The germline V and J ends were trimmed by 6 bases and 7 bases, with 12 bases remaining between them. The CDR3 DNA reads TGTGCCAGCAGCCCCCAGGGAGGTGAAGCTTTCTTT. Translating it yields CASSPQGGEAFF.

The chain uses TRBV2 and TRBJ2-7; 10 bases line up with TRBD1. The CDR3 runs 14 residues. Germline CDR1 is SNHLY and CDR2 is FYNNEI. J lost 3 bases, V lost 6 bases, and 5 bases had no gene match. Here the CDR3 DNA reads TGTGCCAGCAGGGAGGACAGGGGGAACTACGAGCAGTACTTC. The encoded protein is CASREDRGNYEQYF. Complete variable domain (other parts from reference TRBV2 and TRBJ2-7): EPEVTQTPSHQVTQMGQEVILRCVPISNHLYFYWYRQILGQKVEFLVSFYNNEISEKSEIFDDQFSVERPDGSNFTLKIRSTKLEDSAMYFCASREDRGNYEQYFGPGTRLTVT.

In the case of this clonotype: A read error may account for a junction end that differs from germline. The chain uses TRBV13 and TRBJ1-1, with TRBD1 matching over 10 bases. The germline CDR1 and CDR2 sequences are PRHDT and FYEKMQ (reference sequence). This CDR3 region has 16 residues. The CDR3 sequence: CASSPGQGGSNTEASF. The CDR3 coding sequence is TGTGCCAGCAGCCCCGGACAGGGGGGATCGAACACTGAAGCTTCCTTT.

This clonotype was seen only a few times. The rearrangement links TRBV2 to TRBJ2-7; 7 bases align to TRBD1. Germline CDR1 is SNHLY and CDR2 is FYNNEI. This CDR3 spans 13 amino acids. The ends lost 8 bases at V and 0 bases at J; junction bases unmatched: 4. The CDR3 DNA is TGTGCCAGCTCAAGACAGGGCTCCTACGAGCAGTACTTC. This sequence encodes CASSRQGSYEQYF.

Ten or more counts support this clonotype. The chain links TRBV7-2 to TRBJ1-1, with 11 bases lining up with TRBD1. The germline CDR1 and CDR2 sequences are SGHTA and FQGNSA. The CDR3 extends over 15 amino acids. J gave up 4 bases and V 5 bases, and 6 bases lay outside the gene matches. CDR3 residues: CASSRTGGAGTEAFF. CDR3 nucleotides: TGTGCCAGCAGCCGGACAGGGGGCGCGGGCACTGAAGCTTTCTTT.

This sequence joins TRBV19 and TRBJ1-1; no clear D gene. Germline values: CDR1 LNHDA, CDR2 SQIVND (reference sequence). With 3 bases removed from V and 1 base from J, the gap between germline ends came to 6 bases. CDR3 size: 13 residues. CDR3 residues: CASSISRNTEAFF. Written as DNA, the CDR3 is TGTGCCAGTAGTATTTCCCGGAACACTGAAGCTTTCTTT.

This clonotype appeared many times. The gene calls are TRBV29-1 and TRBJ2-3, with D maybe TRBD2 (6 bases). Trimming left V 7 bases short and J 5 bases short, with 13 bases between. The germline V gene has CDR1 SQVTM and CDR2 ANQGSEA. This CDR3 region has 12 residues. Here the CDR3 DNA reads TGCAGCGCTGGATTCGGGGGAGATACGCAGTATTTT. It specifies CSAGFGGDTQYF.

The chain uses TRBV15 and TRBJ2-5; D is unresolved. In germline, CDR1 is LNHNV, CDR2 YYDKDF (reference sequence). This CDR3 contains 13 residues. The ends were cut back, 0 bases at V and 5 bases at J, with 7 bases in the middle. CDR3: CATSRDYRETQYF. CDR3 sequence (DNA): TGTGCCACCAGCAGAGATTACCGGGAGACCCAGTACTTC.

This clonotype was seen more than once but under ten times. This rearrangement joins TRBV12-5 to TRBJ1-2; unclear D gene. The CDR3 is made up of 11 amino acids. Trimming removed 3 bases from V and 8 bases from J, with 7 bases in between. CDR1 is LGHNT and CDR2 is FRNRAP in the germline V gene. The CDR3 DNA is TGTGCTAGTGGTTTCCAGAACGGCTACACCTTC. This gives the protein CASGFQNGYTF.

This clonotype came up a few times. The CDR3 bases are TGTGCCAGCAGCGCCACTGGGGGCTCTGGGGCCAACGTCCTGACTTTC. It is translated as CASSATGGSGANVLTF. The V gene is TRBV6-1, the J gene TRBJ2-6; possibly TRBD1 or TRBD2 for D (5 bases each). The germline V gene has CDR1 MNHNS and CDR2 SASEGT. V lost 6 bases and J lost 0, with 12 bases in between. There are 16 residues in the CDR3.